This passage covers 21 T cell receptor beta chains from one sample sequenced in a study of OX40 agonist ivuxolimab in advanced cancers. Method: immunoSEQ multiplex PCR; TCRdb's copy keeps in-frame clones and lacks some. The sample includes about 85,000 clones, around four fifths seen only once; the top ten take 6.5% to 8%. The source material was CD4+ or CD8+ T cells sorted from blood, sampled in a trial of the OX40 agonist ivuxolimab. These receptor sequences come from an adult with an advanced solid tumor such as melanoma, head and neck, liver or kidney cancer.

This clone was counted only a few times. The chain carries TRBV30 and TRBJ2-7; unclear D gene. The V end lost 6 bases, the J end lost 4 bases, and 16 bases lay between the germline ends. The CDR3 length is 13 residues. CDR1 is GTSNPN and CDR2 is SVGIG in the germline V gene (reference sequence). The CDR3 DNA reads TGTGCCTGTGATCCCTCGAGAAAATACGAGCAGTACTTC. It yields the protein CACDPSRKYEQYF.

V gene TRBV6-5 combines with J gene TRBJ2-7; D uncertain. V was cut by 5 bases and J by 2 bases, with 13 bases left in between. This CDR3 has 14 amino acids. Germline V gene sequence: CDR1 MNHEY, CDR2 SVGAGI. CDR3 DNA: TGTGCCAGCAGTCCCACCAGGAACCCCTACGAGCAGTACGTC. Protein: CASSPTRNPYEQYV.

The V and J genes are TRBV5-1 and TRBJ2-5, with TRBD2 matching 7 bases. CDR3 size: 16 residues. Germline V lookup: CDR1 SGHRS, CDR2 YFSETQ. The trim removed 1 base at V and 1 base at J, leaving 7 bases unmatched. The CDR3 DNA follows: TGCGCCAGCAGCTTGTGGGCTAGCGGACGCCAAGAGACCCAGTACTTC. Translation gives CASSLWASGRQETQYF.

The genes are TRBV10-1 and TRBJ2-2; TRBD2 agrees at 7 bases. The CDR3 has 18 amino acids. Germline lookup yields CDR1 WNHNN and CDR2 SYGVQD (reference sequence). Unmatched junction bases numbered 9, after V lost 1 base and J lost 1 base. The CDR3 bases are TGCGCCAGCAGTGAGTATCGGACTAGGGTAGAGAACACCGGGGAGCTGTTTTTT. Amino acid sequence: CASSEYRTRVENTGELFF.

The chain has TRBV6-4 and TRBJ2-3, with 8 bases identical to TRBD2. Germline V gene sequence: CDR1 MRHNA, CDR2 SNTAGT. Trimming cost V 5 bases and J 2 bases; bases outside gene matches: 3. The CDR3 covers 14 residues. The CDR3: CASSIAGSTDTQYF. DNA for the CDR3: TGTGCCAGCAGTATAGCGGGGTCCACAGATACGCAGTATTTT.

The chain links TRBV27 to TRBJ2-5; 10 bases agree with TRBD2. There are 16 residues in the CDR3. With 6 bases clipped from V and 5 bases from J, the junction kept 12 bases outside the gene matches. The germline CDR1 and CDR2 sequences are MNHEY and SMNVEV (reference sequence). The CDR3 loop reads CASSKRRAGGPETQYF. In DNA form, the CDR3 reads TGTGCCAGCAGCAAAAGGAGAGCGGGGGGGCCGGAGACCCAGTACTTC.

V gene TRBV29-1 combines with J gene TRBJ2-3; D is uncertain. This CDR3 region has 10 residues. Between the trimmed V and J ends, which lost 5 bases and 4 bases, there was a span of 4 bases. From germline, CDR1 is SQVTM and CDR2 ANQGSEA. CDR3 sequence reads: CSVSPDTQYF. The DNA for the CDR3 is TGCAGCGTTAGCCCAGATACGCAGTATTTT.

V gene TRBV27 combines with J gene TRBJ1-1; D not certain. Germline V gene data show CDR1 as MNHEY and CDR2 as SMNVEV (reference sequence). The CDR3 totals 13 residues. V dropped 2 bases and J dropped 1 base, with 5 bases sitting between them. The CDR3 nucleotides read TGTGCCAGCAGTTTAAGGCAGAACACTGAAGCTTTCTTT. Protein product: CASSLRQNTEAFF.

This clone has a handful of counts. The V call is TRBV7-4, the J call TRBJ2-7, with D hard to call. Per germline, CDR1 SGHVT and CDR2 SQSDAQ. V was pared by 1 base and J by 2 bases, with 9 bases between. The CDR3 consists of 14 residues. The DNA of the CDR3 is TGTGCCAGCAGCTTAGGGAAGGAACCCTACGAGCAGTACTTC. This encodes CASSLGKEPYEQYF.

This chain uses TRBV5-5 with TRBJ2-7; TRBD2 aligns across 7 bases. V was clipped by 0 bases and J by 0 bases; unmatched bases: 0. The CDR3 contains 14 residues. Germline V gene data show CDR1 as SGHKS and CDR2 as YYEKEE (reference sequence). The CDR3 is CASSLAGGSYEQYV. CDR3 coding DNA: TGTGCCAGCAGCTTGGCGGGGGGCTCCTACGAGCAGTACGTC.

CDR3: CASSQHSGTNTGELFF. Here the CDR3 DNA reads TGCGCCAGCAGCCAGCATAGCGGGACTAACACCGGGGAGCTGTTTTTT. The gene calls are TRBV4-3 and TRBJ2-2; 8 nucleotides match TRBD2. Germline V lookup: CDR1 LGHNA, CDR2 YSLEER. The trim removed 3 bases at V and 2 bases at J, leaving 5 bases unmatched. CDR3 length equals 16 residues.

The chain uses TRBV7-9 and TRBJ2-5, with no clear D. Germline V gene data show CDR1 as SEHNR and CDR2 as FQNEAQ (reference sequence). There are 11 residues in the CDR3. V shed 4 bases and J shed 1 base, with 1 base lying between them. The CDR3 DNA sequence: TGTGCCAGCAGCTCCCAAGAGACCCAGTACTTC. Its protein product is CASSSQETQYF.

V is TRBV27 and J is TRBJ2-1; 8 nucleotides align to TRBD2. V shed 3 bases, J shed 8 bases, and the junction held 9 bases outside the gene matches. This CDR3 is built from 15 residues. CDR1 and CDR2 (germline): MNHEY, SMNVEV (reference sequence). The CDR3 here is CASSFTGRASDEQFF. Written as DNA, the CDR3 is TGTGCCAGCAGTTTTACCGGGAGGGCCTCGGATGAGCAGTTCTTC.

This chain links TRBV19 with TRBJ1-5; tentatively, D is TRBD1 (5 bases). This CDR3 region has 19 residues. With 3 bases removed from V and 0 bases from J, the gap between germline ends came to 21 bases. The V gene's germline CDR1 is LNHDA and CDR2 SQIVND (reference sequence). The CDR3 is CASSMSSDGGTDSNQPQHF. For the CDR3, the DNA is TGTGCCAGTAGTATGTCGTCCGATGGGGGTACCGATAGCAATCAGCCCCAGCATTTT.

A few counts support this clone. J is TRBJ1-2 and V is TRBV2, with TRBD1 as a possible D gene (5 bases). This CDR3 is built from 13 residues. V gave up 8 bases and J gave up 4 bases, with 14 bases separating them. Germline V gene lookup returns CDR1 SNHLY and CDR2 FYNNEI. The CDR3: CASGREYGYGYTF. Written as DNA, the CDR3 is TGTGCCAGCGGCAGGGAGTATGGCTATGGCTACACCTTC.

This clone was recorded once. CDR3 coding DNA: TGTGCCAGCAGTTCCGGACTAGTCAATGAGCAGTTCTTC. Its protein is CASSSGLVNEQFF. This chain connects TRBV28 to TRBJ2-1; TRBD2 agrees at 7 bases. In germline, CDR1 is MDHEN, CDR2 SYDVKM. V lost 4 bases, J lost 6 bases, and 3 bases stayed unmatched. This CDR3 is 13 amino acids long.

The rearrangement joins TRBV28 to TRBJ2-7, with D possibly TRBD1 on 5 matching bases. The V and J ends lost 1 base and 1 base respectively, with 11 bases between them. In germline, CDR1 is MDHEN, CDR2 SYDVKM. The length of the CDR3 is 15 residues. The DNA of the CDR3 is TGTGCCAGCAGTTTATTGACAGCCCAGTCCTACGAGCAGTACTTC. Amino acid sequence: CASSLLTAQSYEQYF.

The V gene is TRBV4-1, the J gene TRBJ2-1; 11 bases agree with TRBD2. This CDR3 has 16 residues. CDR1 and CDR2 from the germline V gene are MGHRA and YSYEKL. Trimming at V came to 4 bases and at J to 3 bases, leaving 5 bases not matched to a gene. In DNA form, the CDR3 reads TGCGCCAGCAGCCCGGCTAGCGGGGGGTACTACAATGAGCAGTTCTTC. As protein: CASSPASGGYYNEQFF.

This clone was seen more than once but under ten times. This sequence joins TRBV5-6 and TRBJ1-1; perhaps TRBD1 as D (6 bases). Trimming took off 1 base at V and 1 base at J, with 8 bases between the two ends. This CDR3 is 14 amino acids long. Germline CDR1 and CDR2: SGHDT and YYEEEE. The CDR3 sequence is CASSLSQGNTEAFF. The DNA of the CDR3 is TGTGCCAGCAGCTTGTCACAGGGGAACACTGAAGCTTTCTTT.

This chain joins TRBV9 and TRBJ2-3; no firm D call. V shed 3 bases and J shed 1 base, with 3 bases lying between them. There are 12 residues in the CDR3. Germline CDR1 and CDR2: SGDLS and YYNGEE. The CDR3 DNA reads TGTGCCAGCAGCGAGGGCACAGATACGCAGTATTTT. Translation: CASSEGTDTQYF.

The J gene is TRBJ1-2, the V gene TRBV19; no definite D call. The CDR3 runs to 15 residues. V lost 6 bases and J lost 4, with 18 bases in between. Germline CDR1 reads LNHDA; CDR2 reads SQIVND (reference sequence). This CDR3 is CASSQNGLTFYGYTF. DNA for the CDR3: TGTGCCAGTAGCCAAAATGGACTGACCTTCTATGGCTACACCTTC.